The sequence of this T cell receptor (beta chain) was determined in a study of vaccination and CD4 T cells after COVID-19 (dated by TCRdb to between 2022 and 2023). Background on the whole study: SARS-CoV-2 positivity had been established in the convalescent patients by nasal swab PCR, and mild disease was recorded in about 9 of these patients and severe disease in one. In the convalescent cohort there were six males and four females, among whom were two Hispanic individuals, seven Caucasians, two Asians and one multiracial person. Each participant got two doses of either the Pfizer-BioNTech BNT162b2 vaccine (n=8) or the Moderna mRNA-1273 vaccine (n=2). Post-COVID blood samples were collected from convalescent patients a median of roughly 100 days after diagnosis, with a range of roughly 30 to 170 days. Post-vaccine blood samples were taken a median of roughly 75 days after the second vaccine dose, with a range of roughly 14 to 241 days. A few convalescent patients were sampled both early after vaccination (day 14) and late after vaccination (days 161 to 241). Culture stimuli were overlapping spike peptide pools from SARS-CoV-2 and from the common cold coronaviruses HCoV-NL63, HCoV-OC43 and HCoV-229E. Control cultures received a CEFX viral epitope pool as the positive control, an HIV-1 Nef peptide pool as the negative control, or no peptide. The spike-specific CD4+ TCR repertoire was compared before and after mRNA vaccination in over nine COVID-19 convalescent patients and 4 infection-naive healthy vaccine recipients.

The sample's time point label, in plain terms: late sampling 161 to 241 days after vaccination in a few convalescent patients. Per the publication, the treatment or condition label means: approximately 10-day PBMC culture with coronavirus spike peptide pools or control peptides (ViraFEST assay). The ViraFEST assay was used in the study, in which antigen-specific T cells were expanded with peptide pools and expanded clonotypes were subsequently identified by TCR sequencing. The positive SARS-CoV-2 PCR tests of the convalescent patients were dated from March to December 2020, before the Alpha, Beta and Delta variants emerged in the United States. Each well held around 2.1 million PBMCs cultured with 9 to 10 ug/ml peptide pools in IMDM containing around 5% human AB serum and approximately 10 IU/ml IL-2. Half of the culture medium was replaced with fresh IL-2-containing medium on days 3 and 7. After 10 to 11 days of culture, CD4+ T cells were isolated by negative selection with the EasySep CD4+ T cell isolation kit. PBMCs were separated from whole blood using Ficoll-Paque Plus gradient centrifugation and then either used fresh or cryopreserved at -140C. Each culture condition was generally run in triplicate wells.

General study outcomes and caveats: Among the post-vaccine SARS-CoV-2-reactive clones in convalescent patients, a median about 86% showed up only after vaccination, which suggests vaccine-specific priming. Nearly all vaccine-specific clones in convalescent patients (304 of 307) were mono-reactive for SARS-CoV-2 spike rather than cross-reactive with common cold coronaviruses. The number of convalescent patients in the study was relatively small, and the study did not examine early timepoints following natural infection. An increase in the median number of SARS-CoV-2-reactive clonotypes from approximately 23 after infection to 35 to 40 after vaccination was observed, but the change was not found to be significant.

The library was generated by PCR. DNA from cultured CD4+ T cells underwent TCR sequencing with the Oncomine TCR Beta short-read assay at the Johns Hopkins FTIC core. The QIAamp micro DNA kit was used to extract genomic DNA from the cultured CD4+ T cells. The Oncomine TCR Beta libraries from cultured CD4+ T cells were pooled using unique dual indexes and then sequenced on an Illumina iSeq 100. For the original study's pipeline: Non-productive sequences were removed, and CDR3s that did not start with C, did not end with F or W, or were shorter than 7 amino acids were discarded. Antigen-specific clonotypes were identified with the MANAFEST web application by comparing peptide-stimulated wells with reference and other culture wells. To be called positive, a clone needed an FDR below 0.05, an odds ratio above 5, and a productive frequency above 0.1% in at least two of three replicate wells. A clonotype was classed as cross-reactive if the clonotype showed significant expansion both in SARS-CoV-2 spike wells and in at least one common cold coronavirus spike condition. Similarity between CDR3 sequences was evaluated in R version 3.6.1 using Levenshtein distances (stringdist) and unrooted phylogenetic trees (ape). TCRdb applied fastp at Q25 and MiXCR to the public reads, then kept only in-frame beta chains. Each CDR3 protein appears once, grouped with its most common genes and DNA. The V and J calls reflect TCRdb's pipeline rather than the authors' work. Counted in this sample were more than 15,000 distinct CDR3 sequences; 40% to 50% of them appeared once. 20% to 25% of the sample goes to the ten largest clones.

The germline V and J ends show losses of 1 base and 5 bases respectively, and no gene match explains 4 bases of the junction. From the cysteine through the phenylalanine, the CDR3 covers 14 amino acids. CDR3 DNA only is kept here, 42 bases in frame from base 1. The germline V gene (reference sequence) yields SEHNR for CDR1 and FQNEAQ for CDR2. In this sample, this clonotype turned up once. No antigen is known for it. The sample holds no much larger clone one base away, and base qualities are not on file. One read alone is a weak basis. The source material was CD4+ T cells from blood, cultured in vitro, sampled about 7 months after SARS-CoV-2 vaccination. This sequence originates from a human donor who had recovered from COVID-19. The rearrangement combines TRBV7-9 with TRBJ2-7, and 8 bases in between align with TRBD2. In nucleotide form, the sequence is TGTGCCAGCAGCTTAGTAAGCGGGGGCGACGAGCAGTACTTC. Translation gives CASSLVSGGDEQYF.